The 26 T cell receptor beta chains in this list originate from one sample, sequenced in a study of tumor-infiltrating lymphocytes in primary liver carcinoma. For each extraction, RNA and DNA were obtained together from 20-30 mg of unsorted bulk tissue. Starting from approximately 470 ng of total RNA, TCR beta cDNA was produced with a primer in the constant region. Investigators got TCR beta libraries out of three nested multiplex PCR rounds, done with slightly modified ARM-PCR. Forward primers for TRBV1-TRBV30 and a C-beta reverse primer served the first two PCR rounds, at around 9 cycles each. TCRdb reprocessed the multiplex PCR reads via MiXCR and lists one record per CDR3 protein. The top ten clones hold 15% to 20% of a sample with some 38,000 distinct CDR3 sequences, just under 75% of them seen once. The sequenced sample consisted of liver tumor tissue from sampling region 4. Subset specified: tumor region T4, right-lateral pole. These TCRs come from a man aged 40-49 years with primary liver carcinoma and hepatitis B virus infection.

A remark on this clonotype: Sequence at one end of the junction differs from germline and may be a read error. The CDR3 region is CASSLRLAGGPGKPFF. CDR3 nucleotides: TGTGCCAGTAGCTTAAGACTAGCGGGAGGACCCGGGAAGCCGTTTTTT. The genes are TRBV13 and TRBJ2-2; 13 bases align to TRBD2. In germline, CDR1 is PRHDT, CDR2 FYEKMQ (reference sequence). The CDR3 has 16 amino acids.

This sequence joins TRBV4-2 and TRBJ1-1; 10 bases are a match to TRBD1. This CDR3 comprises 15 residues. Germline values: CDR1 LGHNA, CDR2 YNFKEQ. CDR3 amino acids: CPSSQEVTGGIEAFF. CDR3 bases: TGTCCTAGCAGCCAAGAGGTGACAGGGGGCATTGAAGCTTTCTTT.

The chain has TRBV6-6 and TRBJ1-2; D gene unclear. There are 16 residues in the CDR3. The germline CDR1 and CDR2 sequences are MNHNY and SVGAGI (reference sequence). V lost 10 bases and J lost 5, with 26 bases in between. The CDR3 DNA follows: TGTGCCATCAGCGAAGGTCGGGCCGGAGGAGGATATGGCTACACCTTC. Translation gives CAISEGRAGGGYGYTF.

There are many counts of this clonotype. Without the conserved terminal phenylalanine or tryptophan, this CDR3 likely stems from a read error. This sequence joins TRBV30 and TRBJ2-3, with 8 bases lining up with TRBD2. CDR3 size: 14 residues. The germline V gene has CDR1 GTSNPN and CDR2 SVGIG (reference sequence). V lost 3 bases to trimming and J lost 2 bases; unmatched junction nucleotides: 4. The CDR3 protein is CAWSRLAFTDTQYL. CDR3 nucleotide sequence: TGTGCCTGGAGCCGACTAGCGTTCACAGATACGCAGTATCTT.

This clonotype was detected ten times or more. The chain employs TRBV10-3 and TRBJ2-5, with 7 positions matching TRBD2. This CDR3 has 16 amino acids. V was pared by 2 bases and J by 5 bases, with 11 bases of the junction left unmatched. Germline CDR1 ENHRY, CDR2 SYGVKD. CDR3 sequence: CAISEPRGGSWETQYF. Written as DNA, the CDR3 is TGTGCCATCAGTGAGCCCCGGGGCGGGAGCTGGGAGACCCAGTACTTC.

This clonotype is medium-sized by share. The genes are TRBV4-3 and TRBJ1-2; D is possibly TRBD1 (5 bases). Trimming shortened V by 0 bases and J by 4 bases, and 12 bases separated the two germline ends. The germline V gene encodes CDR1 LGHNA and CDR2 YSLEER. This CDR3 is 15 amino acids long. The CDR3 bases are TGCGCCAGCAGCCAAGAGGTGAAGGGGAGCTATGGCTACACCTTC. Translating it yields CASSQEVKGSYGYTF.

A remark on this clonotype: A junction end diverges from the germline sequence, so it may reflect a read error. V is TRBV11-3 and J is TRBJ2-1, with D unclear. Looked up from germline, CDR1 is SGHNT and CDR2 is YENEEA. CDR3 length equals 14 residues. CDR3 amino acids: CASSLEVSDNGQFF. CDR3 DNA: TGTGCCAGCAGCTTAGAGGTCAGCGACAATGGGCAGTTCTTC.

Points on this clonotype: Its ends do not fully match the called genes, so a read error is possible. The V gene is TRBV5-6, the J gene TRBJ2-1, with unresolved D. There are 17 residues in the CDR3. Germline V gene sequence: CDR1 SGHDT, CDR2 YYEEEE. This CDR3 reads CAICLGLGSSGYNEQFF. The DNA of the CDR3 is TGTGCCATCTGCTTGGGATTGGGCTCATCAGGATACAATGAACAGTTCTTC.

A remark on this clonotype: The junction shows a germline mismatch at one end, possibly a read error. The chain has TRBV7-9 and TRBJ2-7, with 7 nucleotides matching TRBD1. The CDR3 is 13 residues long. The germline V gene has CDR1 SEHNR and CDR2 FQNEAQ (reference sequence). CDR3 amino acids: CASSPGTAGEQHF. CDR3 DNA: TGTGCCAGCAGCCCAGGGACAGCCGGCGAGCAGCACTTC.

In regard to this clonotype: Compared with germline, one end of the junction differs, possibly owing to a read error. The chain couples TRBV6-6 to TRBJ1-1; no firm D call. CDR3 length: 15 amino acids. Germline V lookup: CDR1 MNHNY, CDR2 SVGAGI (reference sequence). CDR3 loop: CASSYDGRTSTESFF. Here the CDR3 DNA reads TGTGCAAGCAGTTACGATGGCAGGACGAGCACTGAATCTTTCTTT.

This clonotype is termed medium-sized. The V and J genes are TRBV12-3 or TRBV12-4 and TRBJ1-5, with TRBD1 as a possible D gene (5 bases). Trimming took off 6 bases at V and 5 bases at J, with 20 bases between the two ends. This CDR3 region has 16 residues. The CDR3 loop reads CASSFQGFGSDQPQHF. In DNA, the CDR3 is TGTGCCAGCAGCTTCCAGGGTTTTGGATCGGATCAGCCCCAGCATTTT.

A remark on this clonotype: The junction departs from the called germline gene at one end, perhaps through a read error. The chain couples TRBV6-1 to TRBJ2-4; 8 bases map to TRBD1. There are 16 residues in the CDR3. Germline loops: CDR1 MNHNS, CDR2 SASEGT. CDR3 sequence reads: CASSGTGGSGKNIQYF. The CDR3 bases are TGTGCCAGCAGTGGCACAGGGGGATCCGGCAAAAACATCCAGTACTTC.

This clonotype has just one count. The V gene is TRBV24-1, the J gene TRBJ2-1, with D uncertain. Looked up from germline, CDR1 is KGHDR and CDR2 is SFDVKD. The CDR3 is made up of 11 amino acids. With 3 bases removed from V and 15 bases from J, the gap between germline ends came to 11 bases. CDR3 sequence reads: CATSDGIKRFF. DNA for the CDR3: TGTGCCACCAGTGATGGTATTAAGCGGTTCTTC.

The sample holds one count of this clonotype. One end of the junction does not line up with germline, which may come from a read error. The chain is built from TRBV29-1 and TRBJ1-2, with D possibly TRBD1 on 5 matching bases. The CDR3 has 18 amino acids. Looked up from germline, CDR1 is SQVTM and CDR2 is ANQGSEA. The CDR3 nucleotides read TGCAGCGTTGGGGCAACAACAGGAATTCAAGTGGCTAAATATGGCTACACCTTC. This codes for CSVGATTGIQVAKYGYTF.

With respect to this clonotype: The junction does not match germline at one end; this may be a read error. The rearrangement links TRBV11-2 to TRBJ2-1; 9 nucleotides align to TRBD2. The CDR3 has 17 residues. Germline CDR1 SGHAT, CDR2 FQNNGV. For the CDR3, the DNA is TGTGCCAGCAGCTTAGATAGGAGCGGGAGGTTCTACAATGAGGAGTCCTTC. Protein sequence: CASSLDRSGRFYNEESF. The full variable domain, rest sourced from reference TRBV11-2 and TRBJ2-1, is EAGVAQSPRYKIIEKRQSVAFWCNPISGHATLYWYQQILGQGPKLLIQFQNNGVVDDSQLPKDRFSAERLKGVDSTLKIQPAKLEDSAVYLCASSLDRSGRFYNEESFGPGTRLTVL.

In regard to this clonotype: One end of the junction does not line up with germline, which may come from a read error. The chain carries TRBV29-1 and TRBJ1-1, with no clear D. There are 15 residues in the CDR3. Germline V gene lookup returns CDR1 SQVTM and CDR2 ANQGSEA. The CDR3 nucleotides are TGTGGCGTTGGTCCAGAGTGGGGTATGGTCGCTGAAGCTTTCTTT. Translation: CGVGPEWGMVAEAFF.

Worth noting for this clonotype: A read error may produce the germline difference seen at one junction end. The chain uses TRBV4-3 and TRBJ2-6; no definite D call. CDR1 is LGHNA, CDR2 YSLEER, per germline. The CDR3 spans 16 residues. The CDR3 bases are TGCGCCAGCAGACAAGATGTCGGCTCTGGGCCCAACGTCCTGACTTTC. Translating gives CASRQDVGSGPNVLTF.

Of note for this clonotype: An end of the junction differs from the germline gene, which may be a read error. The rearrangement links TRBV6-9 to TRBJ2-1, with TRBD2 identical over 9 bases. Germline CDR1 is MNHGY and CDR2 is SVAAGI. The CDR3 totals 20 residues. DNA of the CDR3: TGTGCCATCAGTTTTTCTGCGGGAGGGCCCGATCGGAGCTCCTACAATGAGCAGTTCTTC. As protein: CAISFSAGGPDRSSYNEQFF.

With respect to this clonotype: Given a much more abundant clone one base away, this may be a read error. J is TRBJ2-5 and V is TRBV7-3; D assignment may be TRBD1 or TRBD2 (5 bases each). The V gene's germline CDR1 is SGHTA and CDR2 FQGTGA. The CDR3 spans 15 residues. CDR3 nucleotides: TGTGCCAACAGCCCGGGACCAGGATTAGGCGAGACCCAGTACTTC. Encoded protein: CANSPGPGLGETQYF.

About this clonotype itself: One junction end does not reproduce the germline sequence, and a read error may be involved. This chain uses TRBV7-8 with TRBJ2-5, with D perhaps TRBD2 (6 bases). The CDR3 has 14 amino acids. In germline, CDR1 is SGHVS, CDR2 FQNEAQ. In nucleotides, the CDR3 is TGTGCCAACAGCTTGGGTAGCGGCCAAGAGACTCAGTACTTC. Translated: CANSLGSGQETQYF.

There are many counts of this clonotype. V is TRBV29-1 and J is TRBJ1-1; D remains ambiguous. Germline V lookup: CDR1 SQVTM, CDR2 ANQGSEA. Trimming took 7 bases from V and 7 from J, leaving 13 bases between them. The CDR3 runs 11 residues. The CDR3 protein is CSAAFSFEAFF. CDR3 bases: TGCAGCGCGGCTTTCAGTTTTGAAGCTTTCTTT.

This clonotype was counted many times. V and J are TRBV19 and TRBJ2-6, with D hard to call. V gave up 5 bases and J gave up 0 bases, with 8 bases separating them. CDR1 is LNHDA and CDR2 is SQIVND in the germline V gene (reference sequence). This CDR3 contains 15 residues. CDR3 residues: CASSAQSSGANVLTF. For the CDR3, the DNA is TGTGCCAGTAGTGCTCAGAGCTCTGGGGCCAACGTCCTGACTTTC. Full variable domain (remainder filled in from reference TRBV19 and TRBJ2-6): DGGITQSPKYLFRKEGQNVTLSCEQNLNHDAMYWYRQDPGQGLRLIYYSQIVNDFQKGDIAEGYSVSREKKESFPLTVTSAQKNPTAFYLCASSAQSSGANVLTFGAGSRLTVL.

For this clonotype: The missing conserved phenylalanine or tryptophan at the end of this CDR3 makes a read error likely. V gene TRBV5-4 combines with J gene TRBJ2-1; 13 nucleotides agree with TRBD2. Per the germline V gene, CDR1 is SGHNT and CDR2 is YYREEE (reference sequence). CDR3 length: 17 residues. CDR3 loop: CASSLATSGRLYNEQFL. Written as DNA, the CDR3 is TGTGCTAGCAGTCTCGCGACTAGCGGGAGGCTCTACAATGAGCAGTTCTTA.

This clonotype was recorded a few times. Sequence at one end of the junction differs from germline and may be a read error. The chain carries TRBV29-1 and TRBJ1-2; D is undetermined. This CDR3 comprises 14 residues. Looked up from germline, CDR1 is SQVTM and CDR2 is ANQGSEA. The CDR3: CSVEVDGPGISYTF. Here the CDR3 DNA reads TGCAGTGTTGAAGTCGACGGACCCGGTATTAGCTACACCTTT.

On this clonotype: No conserved phenylalanine or tryptophan is present at the end of the CDR3, so a read error is the likely explanation. The chain has TRBV6-2 or TRBV6-3 and TRBJ2-1; 9 bases align to TRBD2. The CDR3 spans 16 residues. V shed 5 bases, J shed 8 bases, and the junction held 13 bases outside the gene matches. Germline V gives CDR1 MNHEY, CDR2 SVGEGT. The CDR3 sequence is CASSPRISGRADEQFL. As DNA, the CDR3 is TGTGCCAGCAGTCCCCGGATTAGCGGGAGAGCAGATGAGCAGTTCCTC.

This clonotype came up many times. With a much larger clone just one base away, this may be a read error. The genes are TRBV28 and TRBJ1-5; 7 bases map to TRBD1. The CDR3 spans 14 residues. Germline-derived CDR1 and CDR2 are MDHEN and SYDVKM. Here the CDR3 reads CASSLGQVYQSQHF. The DNA for the CDR3 is TGTGCCAGCAGTCTTGGACAGGTCTATCAGTCCCAGCATTTT.